The rows below give T cell receptor beta chains drawn from one sample of a study of control samples from healthy donors and cancer patients. Here immunoSEQ multiplex PCR was the method, and the copy in TCRdb shows in-frame clones only, minus some. Altogether about 410,000 clones are present, 80% to 95% being singletons, with the ten largest covering just under 6.5%. Sequencing was performed on PBMCs. Every receptor here comes from a man aged 35-49 years with head and neck cancer. CDR3s include the opening cysteine and the closing phenylalanine or tryptophan. D genes are given only for firm matches. Clone size is not always given. Where it is, it says once, few, many or a class for expanded clones.

D: TRBD1; V: TRBV7-2; J: TRBJ2-7; size: NA; DNA: TGTGCCAGCAGGTCTCCCGGACAGGGTGTCTACGAGCAGTACTTC; CDR3: CASRSPGQGVYEQYF
D: TRBD2; V: TRBV2; J: TRBJ2-3; size: once; DNA: TGTGCCAGCCGGGGGGGCACAGATACGCAGTATTTT; CDR3: CASRGGTDTQYF
D: TRBD1; V: TRBV6-6; J: TRBJ1-2; size: NA; DNA: TGTGCCAGCAGAAAAACCGGGACAGGGGTCGATGGCTACACCTTC; CDR3: CASRKTGTGVDGYTF
D: NA; V: TRBV3-1/TRBV3-2; J: TRBJ1-5; size: NA; DNA: TGTGCCAGCAGCCAAGGCGACTGGCCCCAGCATTTT; CDR3: CASSQGDWPQHF
D: NA; V: TRBV6-6; J: TRBJ1-4; size: NA; DNA: TGTGCCAGCAGTTACTCTCAGGGGCGGGGTGAAAAACTGTTTTTT; CDR3: CASSYSQGRGEKLFF
D: NA; V: TRBV15; J: TRBJ2-1; size: few; DNA: TGTGCCACCAGCAGACATGACGGGTACAATGAGCAGTTCTTC; CDR3: CATSRHDGYNEQFF
D: NA; V: TRBV7-9; J: TRBJ1-2; size: few; DNA: TGTGCCAGCAGCTTCCCCGCAGGGGTGGCCTATGGCTACACCTTC; CDR3: CASSFPAGVAYGYTF
D: NA; V: TRBV7-2; J: TRBJ1-2; size: NA; DNA: TGTGCCAGCAGCTTAGTGGGTTATGGCTACACCTTC; CDR3: CASSLVGYGYTF
D: TRBD1; V: TRBV7-3; J: TRBJ2-1; size: NA; DNA: TGTGCCAGCAGCTGGACAGGAACCCCGGGGAATGAGCAGTTCTTC; CDR3: CASSWTGTPGNEQFF
D: NA; V: TRBV20-1; J: TRBJ2-7; size: NA; DNA: TGCAGTGCTAGTGTAGACAAAAGGTACGAGCAGTACTTC; CDR3: CSASVDKRYEQYF
D: NA; V: TRBV5-4; J: TRBJ1-1; size: once; DNA: TGTGCCAGCAGCCCCAAAAGACCAGGCACTGAAGCTTTCTTT; CDR3: CASSPKRPGTEAFF
D: TRBD1; V: TRBV18; J: TRBJ2-2; size: NA; DNA: TGTGCCAGCTCACTCAGACAGGGGAACACCGGGGAGCTGTTTTTT; CDR3: CASSLRQGNTGELFF
D: NA; V: TRBV10-3; J: TRBJ2-1; size: NA; DNA: TGTGCCATGGCGGCCGTAGCGGACTACAATGAGCAGTTCTTC; CDR3: CAMAAVADYNEQFF
D: TRBD1; V: TRBV11-2; J: TRBJ2-7; size: NA; DNA: TGTGCCAGCAGCCAAGATGGGGGACAGGGCCACGAGCAGTACTTC; CDR3: CASSQDGGQGHEQYF
D: TRBD1; V: TRBV29-1; J: TRBJ2-7; size: NA; DNA: TGCAGCGTCCCCGGGACAGGGACAAGCGAGCAGTACTTC; CDR3: CSVPGTGTSEQYF
D: TRBD2; V: TRBV27; J: TRBJ2-3; size: NA; DNA: TGTGCCAGCTCGGGGGGTTACAGCACAGATACGCAGTATTTT; CDR3: CASSGGYSTDTQYF
D: TRBD2; V: TRBV5-1; J: TRBJ2-1; size: NA; DNA: TGCGCCAGCAGCTTGGCCTTAGCGGGAGGAAGTGAGCAGTTCTTC; CDR3: CASSLALAGGSEQFF
D: NA; V: TRBV5-8; J: TRBJ2-7; size: NA; DNA: TGTGCCAGCAGCCCTCGGCAGTACTTC; CDR3: CASSPRQYF
D: NA; V: TRBV7-9; J: TRBJ1-1; size: NA; DNA: TGTGCCAGCAGCTTAACAAGGGTCGACACTGAAGCTTTCTTT; CDR3: CASSLTRVDTEAFF
D: NA; V: TRBV6-1; J: TRBJ2-3; size: NA; DNA: TGTGCCAGCAGTGAACTTGCGGGCAGCACTAGCACAGATACGCAGTATTTT; CDR3: CASSELAGSTSTDTQYF
D: NA; V: TRBV7-9; J: TRBJ2-2; size: NA; DNA: TGTGCCAGCAGCTTAGCGGGGGGGCTCGCCGGGGAGCTGTTTTTT; CDR3: CASSLAGGLAGELFF
D: NA; V: TRBV5-1; J: TRBJ2-3; size: once; DNA: TGCGCCAGCAGCTTTACAGCGCCGGATACGCAGTATTTT; CDR3: CASSFTAPDTQYF
D: NA; V: TRBV11-3; J: TRBJ2-1; size: NA; DNA: TGTGCCAGCAGCTTAGAATACAATGAGCAGTTCTTC; CDR3: CASSLEYNEQFF
D: NA; V: TRBV5-6; J: TRBJ1-6; size: NA; DNA: TGTGCCAGCAGCTTGGAAAGGGAGGGGAATTCACCCCTCCACTTT; CDR3: CASSLEREGNSPLHF
D: NA; V: TRBV28; J: TRBJ1-1; size: NA; DNA: TGTGCCAGCAGTTTCGGCGGAATCAGGGCTTTCTTT; CDR3: CASSFGGIRAFF
D: NA; V: TRBV5-5; J: TRBJ1-1; size: NA; DNA: TGTGCCAGCAGCTTGGTGCCGGAGAACACTGAAGCTTTCTTT; CDR3: CASSLVPENTEAFF
D: NA; V: TRBV24-1; J: TRBJ1-2; size: NA; DNA: TGTGCCACCAGTGACCGAGGAGTGGCCGGCTACACCTTC; CDR3: CATSDRGVAGYTF
D: TRBD2; V: TRBV11-2; J: TRBJ2-2; size: NA; DNA: TGTGCCAGCAGCACTTTCTCCGGACTAGCGGGGGCCACCGGGGAGCTGTTTTTT; CDR3: CASSTFSGLAGATGELFF
D: TRBD1; V: TRBV9; J: TRBJ1-1; size: NA; DNA: TGTGCCAGCAGCGTAGGCAGTACGAACAGGGGGGACACTGAAGCTTTCTTT; CDR3: CASSVGSTNRGDTEAFF
D: NA; V: TRBV28; J: TRBJ1-4; size: NA; DNA: TGTGCCAGCCGAAATCGACAGTCTAATGAAAAACTGTTTTTT; CDR3: CASRNRQSNEKLFF
D: NA; V: TRBV24-1; J: TRBJ2-7; size: NA; DNA: TGTGCCACCGGGGTTACAGACGTCTCCTACGAGCAGTACTTC; CDR3: CATGVTDVSYEQYF
D: NA; V: TRBV7-3; J: TRBJ2-3; size: few; DNA: TGTGCCAGCAGCTTAGCGCGGGGCACAGATACGCAGTATTTT; CDR3: CASSLARGTDTQYF
D: NA; V: TRBV5-6; J: TRBJ1-1; size: NA; DNA: TGTGCCAGCAGCTTTAACCCCGGCAGTCGGGCTGAAGCTTTCTTT; CDR3: CASSFNPGSRAEAFF
D: NA; V: TRBV10-1; J: TRBJ2-1; size: NA; DNA: TGCGCCAGCAGTGCTGGGCTGGGACGTCTCGATGAGCAGTTCTTC; CDR3: CASSAGLGRLDEQFF
D: TRBD1; V: TRBV6-2/TRBV6-3; J: TRBJ1-3; size: NA; DNA: TGTGCCAGCAGTTCCGGGACAGGTCTTTCTGGAAACACCATATATTTT; CDR3: CASSSGTGLSGNTIYF
D: NA; V: TRBV28; J: TRBJ2-7; size: NA; DNA: TGTGCCAGCAGTTTAGGTGGGGTGGCTGCCTACGAGCAGTACTTC; CDR3: CASSLGGVAAYEQYF
D: NA; V: TRBV7-6; J: TRBJ2-1; size: NA; DNA: TGTGCCAGCAGCTTAAATGAGCGAGGGAGGGGGTCCTACAATGAGCAGTTCTTC; CDR3: CASSLNERGRGSYNEQFF
D: NA; V: TRBV7-3; J: TRBJ2-3; size: NA; DNA: TGTGCCAGCAGCCTTTACGGTAGGAGCACAGATACGCAGTATTTT; CDR3: CASSLYGRSTDTQYF
D: TRBD2; V: TRBV9; J: TRBJ2-5; size: NA; DNA: TGTGCCAGCAGCTCGATCCTAGCGGGGGAAGAGACCCAGTACTTC; CDR3: CASSSILAGEETQYF
D: TRBD1; V: TRBV24-1; J: TRBJ1-2; size: NA; DNA: TGTGCCACCAGTGGGGGGACAGGTTATGGCTACACCTTC; CDR3: CATSGGTGYGYTF
D: TRBD1; V: TRBV27; J: TRBJ1-5; size: few; DNA: TGTGCCAGCAGTAAAGACAGGGGCGACAGCAATCAGCCCCAGCATTTT; CDR3: CASSKDRGDSNQPQHF
D: TRBD2; V: TRBV5-4; J: TRBJ2-1; size: NA; DNA: TGTGCCAGCAGCTCAAAACCTGGAGGAGGTTCGGGAGGGCCAAATAATGAGCAGTTCTTC; CDR3: CASSSKPGGGSGGPNNEQFF
D: NA; V: TRBV27; J: TRBJ2-7; size: NA; DNA: TGTGCCAGCAGACCTGTTCAGTCCTCCTACGAGCAGTACTTC; CDR3: CASRPVQSSYEQYF
D: NA; V: TRBV5-6; J: TRBJ2-3; size: NA; DNA: TGTGCCAGCAGCCCCGGGGGGCTCCGATATACGCAGTATTTT; CDR3: CASSPGGLRYTQYF
D: TRBD2; V: TRBV4-1; J: TRBJ2-3; size: NA; DNA: TGCGCCAGCAGCCAGGGCACCTGGGTAGCGGGGGGAGGAGATACGCAGTATTTT; CDR3: CASSQGTWVAGGGDTQYF